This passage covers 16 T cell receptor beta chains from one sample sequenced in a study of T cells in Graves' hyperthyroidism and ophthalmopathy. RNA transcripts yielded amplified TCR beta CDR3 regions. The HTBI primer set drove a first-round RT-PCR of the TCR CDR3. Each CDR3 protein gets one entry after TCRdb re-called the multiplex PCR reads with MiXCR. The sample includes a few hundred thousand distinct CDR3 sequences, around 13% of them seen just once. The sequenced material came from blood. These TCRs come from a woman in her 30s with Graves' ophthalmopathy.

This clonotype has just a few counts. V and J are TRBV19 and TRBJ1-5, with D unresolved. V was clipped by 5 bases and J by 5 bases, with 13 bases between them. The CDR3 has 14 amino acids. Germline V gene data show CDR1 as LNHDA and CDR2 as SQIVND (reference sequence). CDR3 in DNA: TGTGCCAGTAGTTTTGTGAGGGTACATCAGCCCCAGCATTTT. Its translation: CASSFVRVHQPQHF.

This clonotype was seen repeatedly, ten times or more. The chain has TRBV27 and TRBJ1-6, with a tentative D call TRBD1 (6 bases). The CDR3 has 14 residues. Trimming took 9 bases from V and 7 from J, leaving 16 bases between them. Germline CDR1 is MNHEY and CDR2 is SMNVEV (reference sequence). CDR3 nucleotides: TGTGCCAGTGGACACCAGGGGATGAATTCACCCCTCCACTTT. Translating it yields CASGHQGMNSPLHF.

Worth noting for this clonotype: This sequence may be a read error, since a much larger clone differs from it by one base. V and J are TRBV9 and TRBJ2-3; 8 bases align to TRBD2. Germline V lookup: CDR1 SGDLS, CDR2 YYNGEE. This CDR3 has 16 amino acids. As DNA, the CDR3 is TGTGCCAGCAGCGTAGGAACGGGGGGGAGCACAGGTACGCAGTATTTT. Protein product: CASSVGTGGSTGTQYF.

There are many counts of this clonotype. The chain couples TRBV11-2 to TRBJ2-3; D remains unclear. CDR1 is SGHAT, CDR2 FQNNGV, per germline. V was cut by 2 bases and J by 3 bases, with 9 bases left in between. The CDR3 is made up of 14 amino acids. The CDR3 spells CASSLNGGTDTQYF. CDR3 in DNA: TGTGCCAGCAGCTTAAATGGTGGGACAGATACGCAGTATTTT.

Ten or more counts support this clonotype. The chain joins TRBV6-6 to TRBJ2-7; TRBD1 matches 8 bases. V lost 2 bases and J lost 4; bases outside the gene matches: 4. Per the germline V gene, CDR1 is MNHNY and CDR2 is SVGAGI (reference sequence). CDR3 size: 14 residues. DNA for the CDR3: TGTGCCAGCAGTTACGACAGGGGCAAATACGAGCAGTACTTC. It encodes CASSYDRGKYEQYF.

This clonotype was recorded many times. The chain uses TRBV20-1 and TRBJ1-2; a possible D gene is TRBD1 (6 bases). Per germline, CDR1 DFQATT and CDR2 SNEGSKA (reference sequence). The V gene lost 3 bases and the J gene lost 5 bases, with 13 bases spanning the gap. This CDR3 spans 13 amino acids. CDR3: CSASYVQGYGYTF. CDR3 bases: TGCAGTGCTAGCTATGTACAGGGTTATGGCTACACCTTC.

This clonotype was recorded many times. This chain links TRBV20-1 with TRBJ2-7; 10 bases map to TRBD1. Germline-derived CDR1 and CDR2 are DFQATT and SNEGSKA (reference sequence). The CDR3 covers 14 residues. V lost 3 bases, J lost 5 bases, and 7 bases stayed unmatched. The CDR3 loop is CSARIQTGGHEQYF. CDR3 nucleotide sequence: TGCAGTGCTAGGATTCAGACAGGGGGCCACGAGCAGTACTTC.

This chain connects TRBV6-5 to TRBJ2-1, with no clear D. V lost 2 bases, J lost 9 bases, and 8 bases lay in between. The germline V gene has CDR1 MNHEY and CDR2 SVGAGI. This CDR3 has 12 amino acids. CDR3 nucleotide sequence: TGTGCCAGCAGTTACAAAAAGGGTGAGCAGTTCTTC. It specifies CASSYKKGEQFF.

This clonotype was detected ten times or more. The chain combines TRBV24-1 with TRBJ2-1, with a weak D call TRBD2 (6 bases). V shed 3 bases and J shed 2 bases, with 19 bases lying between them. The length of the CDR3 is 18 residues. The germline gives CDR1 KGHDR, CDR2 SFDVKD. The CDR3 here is CATSDPDLGLHAYNEQFF. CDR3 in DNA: TGTGCCACCAGTGATCCCGACCTGGGACTTCACGCCTACAATGAGCAGTTCTTC.

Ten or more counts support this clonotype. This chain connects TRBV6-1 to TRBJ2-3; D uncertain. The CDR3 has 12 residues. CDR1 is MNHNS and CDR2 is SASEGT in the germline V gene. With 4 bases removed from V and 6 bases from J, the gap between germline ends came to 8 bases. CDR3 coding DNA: TGTGCCAGCAGTGGGACGTGGGATACGCAGTATTTT. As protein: CASSGTWDTQYF.

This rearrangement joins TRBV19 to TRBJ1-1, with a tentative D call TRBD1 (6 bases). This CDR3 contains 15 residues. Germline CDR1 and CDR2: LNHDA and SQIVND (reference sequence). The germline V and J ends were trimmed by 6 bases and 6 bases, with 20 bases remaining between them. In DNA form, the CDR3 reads TGTGCCAGTAGCCCCAGGGGCCTTTCGGAGGCTGAAGCTTTCTTT. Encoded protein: CASSPRGLSEAEAFF.

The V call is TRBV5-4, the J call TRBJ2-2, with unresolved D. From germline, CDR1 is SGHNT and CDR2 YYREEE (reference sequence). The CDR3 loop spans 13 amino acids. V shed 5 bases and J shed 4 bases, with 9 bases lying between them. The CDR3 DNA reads TGTGCCAGCAGGAGTAGTGGCACCGGGGAGCTGTTTTTT. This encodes CASRSSGTGELFF.

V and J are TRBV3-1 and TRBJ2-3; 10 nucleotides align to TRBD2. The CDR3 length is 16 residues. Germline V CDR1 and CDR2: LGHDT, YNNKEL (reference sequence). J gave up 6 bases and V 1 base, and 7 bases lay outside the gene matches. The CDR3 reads CASSQAISGGMDTQYF. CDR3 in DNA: TGTGCCAGCAGCCAAGCGATTAGCGGGGGGATGGATACGCAGTATTTT.

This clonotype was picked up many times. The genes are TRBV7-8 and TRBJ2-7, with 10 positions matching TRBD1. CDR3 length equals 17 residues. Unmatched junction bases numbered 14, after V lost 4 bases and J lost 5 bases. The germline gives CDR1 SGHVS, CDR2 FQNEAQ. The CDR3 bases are TGTGCCAGCAGCTACTTAACCGGGACAGGGGCTGTCGACGAGCAGTACTTC. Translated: CASSYLTGTGAVDEQYF.

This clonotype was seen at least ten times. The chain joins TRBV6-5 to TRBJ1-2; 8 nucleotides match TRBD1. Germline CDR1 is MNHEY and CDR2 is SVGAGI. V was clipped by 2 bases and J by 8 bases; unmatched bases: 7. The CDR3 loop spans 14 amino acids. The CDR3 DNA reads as TGTGCCAGCAGTTACACAGGGGGGGGGAGGGGCTACACCTTC. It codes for CASSYTGGGRGYTF.

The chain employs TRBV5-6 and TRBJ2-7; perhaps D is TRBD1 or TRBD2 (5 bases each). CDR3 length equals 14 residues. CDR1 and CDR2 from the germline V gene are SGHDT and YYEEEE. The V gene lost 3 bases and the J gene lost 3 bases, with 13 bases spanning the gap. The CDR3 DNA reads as TGTGCCAGCAGCTGGGACCAAAATAACTACGAGCAGTACTTC. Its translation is CASSWDQNNYEQYF.